This record covers a single TCR beta chain. Its antigen is still unknown. The data were obtained in a study of cytomegalovirus exposure and HLA in healthy donors. The study, taken as a whole, reports: The likely origin of a cluster of highly shared sequence variants was a sequencing artifact.

PCR used 60 Vbeta primers and 13 Jbeta primers. Per the authors' pipeline: In a later analysis, 79 million or so unique TCR beta chains included roughly 11 million shared by two or more donors. Profiled with immunoSEQ multiplex PCR; TCRdb holds only in-frame clones, not every one. The V and J calls and clone size are taken from that table; D and trimming were inferred from the DNA. The sample contains roughly 200,000 clones, around 78% of which appear only once. What was sequenced was PBMCs. The TCR was taken from a man aged 25 to 40 in good health and CMV-seronegative.

CDR3 DNA: TGTGCCAGCAGTGATACAGGACACCTCACCTCTGGAAACACCATATATTTT. Its protein product is CASSDTGHLTSGNTIYF. The chain combines TRBV2 with TRBJ1-3; D may be TRBD1 (5 bases). Germline CDR1 is SNHLY and CDR2 is FYNNEI. The CDR3 covers 17 residues. Trimming took off 3 bases at V and 0 bases at J, with 15 bases between the two ends.